The 28 T cell receptor beta chains below were found in one sample sequenced in a study of beta chain features in type 1 diabetes. Whole-study findings and limits: Moderately but significantly shorter TCRB CDR3s were found in Type 1 diabetes patients in all four CD4+ subsets.

What these receptors recognize is not known. The investigators reverse transcribed all of the isolated RNA, so they sequenced expressed TCRB transcripts. Produced via immunoSEQ multiplex PCR; TCRdb's table is partial and in-frame only. In the table there are hundreds of thousands of clones, more than 13% of which are singletons. Sequenced material: naive CD4+ T cells from blood. The receptors stem from a young man with type 1 diabetes.

The rearrangement joins TRBV4-1 to TRBJ1-2; D ambiguous. This CDR3 is built from 20 residues. Trimming shortened V by 1 base and J by 4 bases, and 28 bases separated the two germline ends. Germline V gene data show CDR1 as MGHRA and CDR2 as YSYEKL. The CDR3 DNA reads TGCGCCAGCAGCCAAGTTGATGGGCCCTCAGGCTTAATCCACGTCTATGGCTACACCTTC. As protein: CASSQVDGPSGLIHVYGYTF.

This clone was found a few times. This chain links TRBV28 with TRBJ2-7; no definite D call. Between the trimmed V and J ends, which lost 9 bases and 8 bases, there was a span of 17 bases. This CDR3 is 12 amino acids long. Germline V gene data show CDR1 as MDHEN and CDR2 as SYDVKM. The CDR3, as DNA: TGTGCCAGTCGCTACTCCCCAGGAAAGCAGTACTTC. Amino acid sequence: CASRYSPGKQYF.

This clone was found a few times. The chain uses TRBV18 and TRBJ2-7, with D possibly matching TRBD2 (6 bases). CDR1 KGHSH and CDR2 LQKENI come from the germline V gene. V gave up 0 bases and J gave up 9 bases, with 15 bases separating them. This CDR3 has 14 amino acids. CDR3 sequence: CASSPPNSPGGQYF. The CDR3 DNA reads TGTGCCAGCTCACCACCGAACTCACCCGGGGGGCAGTACTTC.

The chain is built from TRBV25-1 and TRBJ1-2; 7 bases fit TRBD1. V was pared by 1 base and J by 6 bases, with 8 bases of the junction left unmatched. Germline lookup yields CDR1 MGHDK and CDR2 SYGVNS. This CDR3 is 15 amino acids long. The CDR3 reads CASSEWERTGDGYTF. The CDR3 region has the DNA TGTGCCAGCAGTGAATGGGAACGAACAGGGGATGGCTACACCTTC.

This clone was counted between two and nine times. The genes are TRBV7-2 and TRBJ2-2; 9 nucleotides agree with TRBD1. Germline assignment: CDR1 SGHTA and CDR2 FQGNSA. The CDR3 spans 16 residues. The J segment lost 5 bases and the V segment lost 1 base, leaving 5 bases of the junction unmatched. CDR3 nucleotide sequence: TGTGCCAGCAGCTTAGTGGACAGGGGAGGAACCGGGGAGCTGTTTTTT. Its protein product is CASSLVDRGGTGELFF.

The CDR3 is CASSPQGGGYTF. CDR3 DNA sequence: TGTGCCAGCAGCCCGCAAGGGGGTGGCTACACCTTC. The chain recombines TRBV9 with TRBJ1-2, with a weak D call TRBD1 (6 bases). Germline V gene sequence: CDR1 SGDLS, CDR2 YYNGEE. CDR3 length: 12 residues. V was trimmed by 4 bases and J by 7 bases, leaving 11 bases between them.

In its sample, this clone was seen a few times. The same CDR3 also results from other DNA sequences found in this sample. V gene TRBV5-1 combines with J gene TRBJ2-3; 7 nucleotides align to TRBD1. CDR1 is SGHRS, CDR2 YFSETQ, per germline. CDR3 length equals 12 residues. V was pared by 4 bases and J by 6 bases, with 2 bases of the junction left unmatched. The CDR3 DNA reads as TGCGCCAGCAGCCTCAGGGGGGATACGCAGTATTTT. It codes for CASSLRGDTQYF.

This clone was picked up a small number of times. The rearrangement joins TRBV5-1 to TRBJ2-7, with a weak D call TRBD2 (6 bases). The V gene's germline CDR1 is SGHRS and CDR2 YFSETQ. V gave up 1 base and J gave up 8 bases, with 10 bases separating them. CDR3 size: 12 residues. Written as DNA, the CDR3 is TGCGCCAGCAGCTTGTTGGAGGGGCAGCAGTACTTC. Encoded protein: CASSLLEGQQYF.

Only a few counts were recorded for this clone. The genes are TRBV7-9 and TRBJ2-5; no reliable D call. The germline V gene has CDR1 SEHNR and CDR2 FQNEAQ (reference sequence). V was cut by 1 base and J by 0 bases, with 3 bases left in between. This CDR3 has 13 amino acids. As DNA, the CDR3 is TGTGCCAGCAGCTTAGTGGACCAAGAGACCCAGTACTTC. It specifies CASSLVDQETQYF.

Concerning this clone itself: The identical CDR3 is also encoded by other nucleotide sequences in the sample. As DNA, the CDR3 is TGTGCCAGCAGCCGACAGGGGAATCAGCCCCAGCATTTT. Amino acids: CASSRQGNQPQHF. V and J are TRBV2 and TRBJ1-5; 8 bases match TRBD1. V was clipped by 6 bases and J by 4 bases; unmatched bases: 2. From germline, CDR1 is SNHLY and CDR2 FYNNEI. The CDR3 covers 13 residues.

The rearrangement links TRBV6-5 to TRBJ1-1, with D perhaps matching TRBD1 (5 bases). The CDR3 runs 16 residues. Trimming removed 2 bases from V and 1 base from J, with 14 bases in between. Germline values: CDR1 MNHEY, CDR2 SVGAGI. CDR3 in DNA: TGTGCCAGCAGTTACGGGGGAAGCAGGGCGAACACTGAAGCTTTCTTT. Amino acid sequence: CASSYGGSRANTEAFF.

The V call is TRBV29-1, the J call TRBJ2-3; D unresolved. Trimming shortened V by 5 bases and J by 6 bases, and 18 bases separated the two germline ends. The CDR3 has 14 amino acids. Germline V CDR1 and CDR2: SQVTM, ANQGSEA. Here the CDR3 DNA reads TGCAGCGTTACCAATGGGCTAGTGGGCGATACGCAGTATTTT. Translation gives CSVTNGLVGDTQYF.

This clone was seen only a few times. The chain carries TRBV5-6 and TRBJ1-1; no reliable D call. CDR1 is SGHDT and CDR2 is YYEEEE in the germline V gene. The CDR3 has 13 residues. The germline V and J ends were trimmed by 4 bases and 0 bases, with 7 bases remaining between them. In DNA, the CDR3 is TGTGCCAGCAGCCTGACCGTGAACACTGAAGCTTTCTTT. It yields the protein CASSLTVNTEAFF.

V usage is TRBV6-4 and J usage is TRBJ1-5; D is undetermined. V lost 2 bases to trimming and J lost 6 bases, with 2 bases between them. Looked up from germline, CDR1 is MRHNA and CDR2 is SNTAGT. The CDR3 loop spans 11 amino acids. CDR3 residues: CASSDGQPQHF. The CDR3, as DNA: TGTGCCAGCAGTGACGGTCAGCCCCAGCATTTT.

The chain couples TRBV30 to TRBJ2-1; 10 bases map to TRBD2. There are 14 residues in the CDR3. Germline trimming cut 0 bases from V and 4 bases from J; bases unmatched to any gene: 0. The germline V gene has CDR1 GTSNPN and CDR2 SVGIG (reference sequence). Here the CDR3 reads CAWSVAGGYNEQFF. The CDR3, as DNA: TGTGCCTGGAGTGTAGCGGGGGGGTACAATGAGCAGTTCTTC.

This clone was seen only a few times. V usage is TRBV18 and J usage is TRBJ2-3, with a weak D call TRBD1 (6 bases). This CDR3 comprises 14 residues. Trimming shortened V by 4 bases and J by 4 bases, and 12 bases separated the two germline ends. The germline V gene has CDR1 KGHSH and CDR2 LQKENI. The CDR3 DNA sequence: TGTGCCAGCTCACAAACCCCAGGGGCAGATACGCAGTATTTT. Translation gives CASSQTPGADTQYF.

CDR3 loop: CASSPWTGRGSPLHF. Here the CDR3 DNA reads TGCGCCAGCAGCCCGTGGACAGGGAGAGGTTCACCCCTCCACTTT. The chain recombines TRBV4-1 with TRBJ1-6; 8 nucleotides agree with TRBD1. The V segment lost 4 bases and the J segment 9 bases; nucleotides outside the gene matches: 8. The length of the CDR3 is 15 residues. Germline-derived CDR1 and CDR2 are MGHRA and YSYEKL.

DNA of the CDR3: TGCGCCAGCAGCGCCGGGACAGGGGCCCTCATTCAGTACTTC. It encodes CASSAGTGALIQYF. The chain carries TRBV5-1 and TRBJ2-4; 10 bases map to TRBD1. The CDR3 is 14 amino acids. The J segment lost 9 bases and the V segment lost 4 bases, leaving 7 bases of the junction unmatched. The germline gives CDR1 SGHRS, CDR2 YFSETQ.

This chain joins TRBV7-9 and TRBJ2-1; D is uncertain. Trimming cost V 8 bases and J 1 base, with 24 bases left between them. The CDR3 is 18 amino acids. Germline CDR1 and CDR2: SEHNR and FQNEAQ (reference sequence). CDR3 sequence: CASHRGSLKERSYNEQFF. CDR3 coding DNA: TGTGCCAGCCACAGAGGTAGCCTGAAGGAACGGTCCTACAATGAGCAGTTCTTC.

This chain uses TRBV11-2 with TRBJ2-5; 15 bases map to TRBD2. CDR1 and CDR2 (germline): SGHAT, FQNNGV. The CDR3 runs 17 residues. V trimming: 5 bases; J trimming: 2 bases; junction bases outside the gene matches: 6. The CDR3 is CASSSAGLAGGQETQYF. DNA for the CDR3: TGTGCCAGCAGCAGTGCGGGACTAGCGGGGGGACAAGAGACCCAGTACTTC.

The chain joins TRBV4-3 to TRBJ2-1; 9 nucleotides match TRBD2. J gave up 4 bases and V 1 base, and 8 bases lay outside the gene matches. CDR3 length equals 17 residues. Germline CDR1 LGHNA, CDR2 YSLEER. CDR3 protein: CASSQGALAGGYNEQFF. In nucleotides, the CDR3 is TGCGCCAGCAGCCAAGGGGCCCTCGCGGGGGGGTACAATGAGCAGTTCTTC.

This clone has more than one count but fewer than ten. The chain uses TRBV30 and TRBJ2-1, with D unresolved. Looked up from germline, CDR1 is GTSNPN and CDR2 is SVGIG (reference sequence). Trimming took 5 bases from V and 12 from J, leaving 14 bases between them. The CDR3 extends over 11 amino acids. The CDR3 loop is CAWQTGPGQFF. The CDR3 bases are TGTGCCTGGCAGACGGGCCCTGGGCAGTTCTTC.

The rearrangement joins TRBV30 to TRBJ1-4; D is unclear. Per germline, CDR1 GTSNPN and CDR2 SVGIG (reference sequence). This CDR3 comprises 11 residues. Trimming left V 0 bases short and J 11 bases short, with 7 bases between. CDR3 nucleotides: TGTGCCTGGAGTGTACCCCCTAAACTGTTTTTT. Amino acids: CAWSVPPKLFF. The variable domain in full, completed from reference TRBV30 and TRBJ1-4, reads SQTIHQWPATLVQPVGSPLSLECTVEGTSNPNLYWYRQAAGRGLQLLFYSVGIGQISSEVPQNLSASRPQDRQFILSSKKLLLSDSGFYLCAWSVPPKLFFGSGTQLSVL.

Notes on this clone: This same CDR3 is encoded by further DNA sequences in the sample. The chain uses TRBV18 and TRBJ2-1; no reliable D call. Germline CDR1 KGHSH, CDR2 LQKENI. V was pared by 1 base and J by 8 bases, with 3 bases between. The CDR3 extends over 11 amino acids. In nucleotides, the CDR3 is TGTGCCAGCTCACCACGCGATGAGCAGTTCTTC. The encoded protein is CASSPRDEQFF.

V gene TRBV30 combines with J gene TRBJ2-5; D is perhaps TRBD1 (5 bases). The CDR3 spans 14 residues. CDR1 and CDR2 (germline): GTSNPN, SVGIG (reference sequence). V lost 0 bases, J lost 2 bases, and 10 bases lay in between. The CDR3 sequence: CAWSVMTVQETQYF. The CDR3, as DNA: TGTGCCTGGAGTGTAATGACAGTTCAAGAGACCCAGTACTTC. Using reference TRBV30 and TRBJ2-5 for the parts outside the CDR3, the full variable domain is SQTIHQWPATLVQPVGSPLSLECTVEGTSNPNLYWYRQAAGRGLQLLFYSVGIGQISSEVPQNLSASRPQDRQFILSSKKLLLSDSGFYLCAWSVMTVQETQYFGPGTRLLVL.

This chain links TRBV18 with TRBJ2-1; D is undetermined. In germline, CDR1 is KGHSH, CDR2 LQKENI. Trimming stripped 8 bases from V and 8 bases from J, with 13 bases between. The CDR3 is 12 residues long. The CDR3 is CASLPSIDEQFF. The CDR3 DNA sequence: TGTGCCAGCCTACCGAGCATCGATGAGCAGTTCTTC.

J is TRBJ1-2 and V is TRBV5-1; TRBD1 might be the D (6 bases). The CDR3 has 16 residues. Trimming took 2 bases from V and 4 from J, leaving 18 bases between them. Germline values: CDR1 SGHRS, CDR2 YFSETQ. CDR3 amino acids: CASSLTGSVGIYGYTF. CDR3 coding DNA: TGCGCCAGCAGCTTAACAGGGTCCGTTGGCATCTATGGCTACACCTTC.

Only a few counts were recorded for this clone. The V gene is TRBV9, the J gene TRBJ2-1; 9 nucleotides match TRBD1. Germline V gene data show CDR1 as SGDLS and CDR2 as YYNGEE. Trimming removed 3 bases from V and 5 bases from J; junction bases left unmatched: 6. CDR3 length: 15 amino acids. Here the CDR3 DNA reads TGTGCCAGCAGCGGGGGACAGGGCCGGAACAATGAGCAGTTCTTC. It is translated as CASSGGQGRNNEQFF.